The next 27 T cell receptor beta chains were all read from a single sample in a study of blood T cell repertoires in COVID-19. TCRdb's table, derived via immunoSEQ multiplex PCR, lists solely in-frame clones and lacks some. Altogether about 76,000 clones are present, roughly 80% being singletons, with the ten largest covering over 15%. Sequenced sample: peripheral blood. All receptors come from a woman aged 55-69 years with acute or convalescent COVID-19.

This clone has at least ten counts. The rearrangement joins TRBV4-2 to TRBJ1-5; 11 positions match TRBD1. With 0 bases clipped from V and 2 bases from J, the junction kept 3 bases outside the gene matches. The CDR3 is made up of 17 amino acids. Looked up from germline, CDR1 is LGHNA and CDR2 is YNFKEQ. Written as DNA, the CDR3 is TGTGCCAGCAGCCAAGATCGGGACAGGGGGGGCAATCAGCCCCAGCATTTT. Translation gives CASSQDRDRGGNQPQHF.

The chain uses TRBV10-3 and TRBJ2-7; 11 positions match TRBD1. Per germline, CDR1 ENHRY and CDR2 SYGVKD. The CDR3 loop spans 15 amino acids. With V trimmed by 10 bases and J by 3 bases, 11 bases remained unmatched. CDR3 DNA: TGTGCCACCTCGGAAAAAGGGACAGGGGGCTACGAGCAGTACTTC. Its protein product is CATSEKGTGGYEQYF.

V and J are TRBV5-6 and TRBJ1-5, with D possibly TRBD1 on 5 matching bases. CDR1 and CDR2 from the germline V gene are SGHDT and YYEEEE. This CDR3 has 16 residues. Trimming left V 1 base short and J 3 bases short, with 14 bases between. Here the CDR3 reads CASSLLEGEDNQPQHF. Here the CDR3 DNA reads TGTGCCAGCAGCTTGTTGGAAGGGGAGGACAATCAGCCCCAGCATTTT.

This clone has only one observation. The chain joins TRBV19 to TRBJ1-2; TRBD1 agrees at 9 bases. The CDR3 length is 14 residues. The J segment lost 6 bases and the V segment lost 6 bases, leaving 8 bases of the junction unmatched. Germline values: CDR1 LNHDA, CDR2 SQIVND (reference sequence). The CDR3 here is CASSSTRTGDGYTF. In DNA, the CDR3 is TGTGCCAGTAGCTCAACTCGGACAGGGGATGGCTACACCTTC.

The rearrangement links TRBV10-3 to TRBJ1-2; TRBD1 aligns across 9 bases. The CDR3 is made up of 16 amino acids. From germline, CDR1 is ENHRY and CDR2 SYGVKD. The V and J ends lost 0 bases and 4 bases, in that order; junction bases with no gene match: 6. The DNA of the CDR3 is TGTGCCATCAGTGAGTCTAAGATGACAGGGGGCTATGGCTACACCTTC. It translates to CAISESKMTGGYGYTF.

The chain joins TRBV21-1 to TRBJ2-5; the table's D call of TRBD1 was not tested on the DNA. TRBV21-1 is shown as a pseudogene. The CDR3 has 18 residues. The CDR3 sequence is CASSKACVPGTRQETQYF. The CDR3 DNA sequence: TGTGCCAGCAGCAAAGCTTGCGTCCCCGGGACAAGGCAAGAGACCCAGTACTTC.

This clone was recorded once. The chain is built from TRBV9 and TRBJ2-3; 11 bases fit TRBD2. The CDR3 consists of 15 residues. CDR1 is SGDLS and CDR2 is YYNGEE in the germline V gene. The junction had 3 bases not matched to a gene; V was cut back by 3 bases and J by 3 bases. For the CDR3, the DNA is TGTGCCAGCAGCGCAGTAGCGGGGGGGACAGATACGCAGTATTTT. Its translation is CASSAVAGGTDTQYF.

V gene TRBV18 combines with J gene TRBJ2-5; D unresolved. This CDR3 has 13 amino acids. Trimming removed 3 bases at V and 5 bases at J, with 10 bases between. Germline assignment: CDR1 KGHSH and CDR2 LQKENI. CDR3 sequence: CASSPDSQETQYF. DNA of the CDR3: TGTGCCAGCTCACCCGACTCCCAGGAGACCCAGTACTTC.

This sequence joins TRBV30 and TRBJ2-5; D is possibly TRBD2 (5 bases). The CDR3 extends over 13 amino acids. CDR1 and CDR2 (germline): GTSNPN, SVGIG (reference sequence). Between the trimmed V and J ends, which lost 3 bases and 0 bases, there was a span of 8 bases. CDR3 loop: CAWRLGNQETQYF. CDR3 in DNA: TGTGCCTGGAGGCTCGGGAACCAAGAGACCCAGTACTTC.

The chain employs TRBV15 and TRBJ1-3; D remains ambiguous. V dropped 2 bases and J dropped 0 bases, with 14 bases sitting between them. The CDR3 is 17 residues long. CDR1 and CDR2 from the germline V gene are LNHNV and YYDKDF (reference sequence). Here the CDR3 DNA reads TGTGCCACCAGCAGATCCTCCGTGGTCTACTCTGGAAACACCATATATTTT. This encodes CATSRSSVVYSGNTIYF.

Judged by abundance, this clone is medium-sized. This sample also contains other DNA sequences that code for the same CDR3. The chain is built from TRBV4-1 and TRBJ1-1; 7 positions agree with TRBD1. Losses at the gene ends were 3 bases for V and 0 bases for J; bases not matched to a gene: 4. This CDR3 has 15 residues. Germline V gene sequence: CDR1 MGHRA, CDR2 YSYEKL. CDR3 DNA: TGCGCCAGCAGCCACCCAGGGGGATTGAACACTGAAGCTTTCTTT. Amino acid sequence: CASSHPGGLNTEAFF.

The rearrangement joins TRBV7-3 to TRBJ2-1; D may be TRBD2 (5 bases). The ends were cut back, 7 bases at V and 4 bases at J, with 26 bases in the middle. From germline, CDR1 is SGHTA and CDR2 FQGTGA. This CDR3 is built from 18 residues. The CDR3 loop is CASTPRSSAGSAYNEQFF. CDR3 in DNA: TGTGCCAGCACGCCCCGGTCAAGTGCGGGTAGCGCATACAATGAGCAGTTCTTC.

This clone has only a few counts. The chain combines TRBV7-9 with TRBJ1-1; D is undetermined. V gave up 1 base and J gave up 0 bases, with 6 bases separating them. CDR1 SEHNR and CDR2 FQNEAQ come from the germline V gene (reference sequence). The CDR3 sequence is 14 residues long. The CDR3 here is CASSLGELNTEAFF. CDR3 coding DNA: TGTGCCAGCAGCTTAGGAGAACTGAACACTGAAGCTTTCTTT.

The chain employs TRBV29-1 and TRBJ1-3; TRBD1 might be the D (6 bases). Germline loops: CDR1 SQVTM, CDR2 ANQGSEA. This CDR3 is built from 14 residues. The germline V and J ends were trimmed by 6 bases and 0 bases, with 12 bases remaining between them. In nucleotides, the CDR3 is TGCAGCGTACAGGGCAAGAGCTCTGGAAACACCATATATTTT. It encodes CSVQGKSSGNTIYF.

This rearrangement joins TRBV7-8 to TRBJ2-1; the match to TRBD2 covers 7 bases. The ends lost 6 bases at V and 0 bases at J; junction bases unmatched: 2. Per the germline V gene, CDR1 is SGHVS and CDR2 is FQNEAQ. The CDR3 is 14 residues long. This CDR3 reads CASRAGSSYNEQFF. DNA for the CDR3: TGTGCCAGCAGAGCGGGGAGCTCCTACAATGAGCAGTTCTTC.

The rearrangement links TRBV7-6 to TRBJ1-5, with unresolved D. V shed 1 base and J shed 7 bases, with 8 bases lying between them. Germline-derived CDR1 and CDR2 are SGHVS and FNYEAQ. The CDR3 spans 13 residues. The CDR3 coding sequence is TGTGCCAGCAGCTTAGACATCTCGCAGCCCCAGCATTTT. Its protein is CASSLDISQPQHF.

The CDR3 protein is CASSAHREGLFF. The CDR3 region has the DNA TGTGCCAGTAGTGCCCACAGAGAAGGACTGTTTTTT. J is TRBJ2-2 and V is TRBV19; D gene unclear. Trimming removed 5 bases at V and 14 bases at J, with 15 bases between. The CDR3 is 12 residues long. The germline CDR1 and CDR2 sequences are LNHDA and SQIVND (reference sequence).

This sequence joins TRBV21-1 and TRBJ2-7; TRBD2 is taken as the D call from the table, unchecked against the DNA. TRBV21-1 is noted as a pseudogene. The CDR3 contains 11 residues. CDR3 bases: TGTGCCAGCAGTGGGGGGGGCGAGCAGTACTTC. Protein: CASSGGGEQYF.

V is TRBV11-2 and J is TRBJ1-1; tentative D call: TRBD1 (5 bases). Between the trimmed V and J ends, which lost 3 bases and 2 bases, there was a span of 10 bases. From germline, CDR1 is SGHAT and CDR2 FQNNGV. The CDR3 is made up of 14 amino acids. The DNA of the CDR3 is TGTGCCAGCAGCTTCGGGAGGGGAAACACTGAAGCTTTCTTT. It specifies CASSFGRGNTEAFF.

The CDR3 region is CASSISGGLAPRGEFF. CDR3 sequence (DNA): TGTGCCAGTAGTATATCCGGGGGACTAGCGCCCCGCGGGGAGTTCTTC. The rearrangement links TRBV19 to TRBJ2-1; 10 nucleotides agree with TRBD2. Germline trimming cut 2 bases from V and 14 bases from J; bases unmatched to any gene: 15. CDR3 length equals 16 residues. Germline CDR1 is LNHDA and CDR2 is SQIVND (reference sequence).

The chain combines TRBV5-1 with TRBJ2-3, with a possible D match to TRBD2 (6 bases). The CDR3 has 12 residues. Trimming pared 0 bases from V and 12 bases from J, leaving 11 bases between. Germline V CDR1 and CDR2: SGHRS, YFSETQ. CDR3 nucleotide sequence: TGCGCCAGCAGCTTGGACGGGGCGGGACAGTATTTT. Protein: CASSLDGAGQYF.

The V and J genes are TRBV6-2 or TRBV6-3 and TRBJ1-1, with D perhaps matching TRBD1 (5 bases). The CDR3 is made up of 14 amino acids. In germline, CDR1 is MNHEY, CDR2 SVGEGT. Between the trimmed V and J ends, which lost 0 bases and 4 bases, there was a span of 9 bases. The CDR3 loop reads CASSYSMGGTEAFF. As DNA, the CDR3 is TGTGCCAGCAGTTACTCGATGGGGGGCACTGAAGCTTTCTTT.

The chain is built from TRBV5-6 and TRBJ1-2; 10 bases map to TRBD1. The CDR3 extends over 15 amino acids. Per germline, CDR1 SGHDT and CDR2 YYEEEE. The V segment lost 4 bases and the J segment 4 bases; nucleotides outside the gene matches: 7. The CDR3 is CASSIPGQGSYGYTF. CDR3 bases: TGTGCCAGCAGCATACCGGGACAGGGGAGCTATGGCTACACCTTC. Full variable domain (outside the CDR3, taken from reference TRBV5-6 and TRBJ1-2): DAGVTQSPTHLIKTRGQQVTLRCSPKSGHDTVSWYQQALGQGPQFIFQYYEEEERQRGNFPDRFSGHQFPNYSSELNVNALLLGDSALYLCASSIPGQGSYGYTFGSGTRLTVV.

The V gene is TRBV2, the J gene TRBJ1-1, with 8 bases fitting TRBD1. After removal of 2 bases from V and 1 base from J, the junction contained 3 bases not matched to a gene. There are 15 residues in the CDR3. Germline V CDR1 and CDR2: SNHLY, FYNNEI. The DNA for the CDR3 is TGTGCCAGCAGTGAAATGGGACAGGCGAACACTGAAGCTTTCTTT. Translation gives CASSEMGQANTEAFF.

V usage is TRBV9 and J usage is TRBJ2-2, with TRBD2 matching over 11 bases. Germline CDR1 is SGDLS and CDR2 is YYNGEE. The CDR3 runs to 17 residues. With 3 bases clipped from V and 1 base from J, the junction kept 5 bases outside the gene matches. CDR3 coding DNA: TGTGCCAGCAGCGGTTCGGGACTAGCGGTGAACACCGGGGAGCTGTTTTTT. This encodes CASSGSGLAVNTGELFF.

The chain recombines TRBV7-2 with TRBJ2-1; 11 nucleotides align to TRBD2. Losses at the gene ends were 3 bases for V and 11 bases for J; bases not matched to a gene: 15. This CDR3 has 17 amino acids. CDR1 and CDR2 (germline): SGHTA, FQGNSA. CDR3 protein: CASSFSVVTSGGSKQFF. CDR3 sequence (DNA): TGTGCCAGCAGCTTTAGCGTGGTTACTAGCGGGGGTTCTAAGCAGTTCTTC.

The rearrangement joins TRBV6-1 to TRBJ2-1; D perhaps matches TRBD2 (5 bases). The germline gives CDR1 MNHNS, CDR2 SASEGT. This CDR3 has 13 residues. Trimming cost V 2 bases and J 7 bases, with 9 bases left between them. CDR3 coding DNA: TGTGCCAGCAGTGAACTAGAGGGTAATGAGCAGTTCTTC. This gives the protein CASSELEGNEQFF.